This T cell receptor beta chain is from a study of blood T cell repertoires in COVID-19. Study as a whole: The study drew acute and convalescent COVID-19 samples from the United States, Italy and Spain. PBMCs, B-cell-depleted T cells, or T cells provided the cDNA or gDNA that made up the material.

Data came from immunoSEQ multiplex PCR; TCRdb stores just in-frame clones and leaves some out. The repertoire holds fewer than 300,000 clones, with over 75% as singletons. Participants spanned ages about 18 to 100 years and resided in 24 US areas. The CDR3 runs to 13 residues. V shed 6 bases and J shed 4 bases, with 15 bases lying between them. In germline, CDR1 is SQVTM, CDR2 ANQGSEA. The clonotype comes from a woman younger than 45 who had recovered from COVID-19. The genes are TRBV29-1 and TRBJ1-2, with a possible D match to TRBD1 (5 bases). The sequenced material came from PBMCs or T cells enriched from blood (not recorded which). This CDR3 reads CSVPRATGYGYTF. The CDR3 DNA reads TGCAGCGTCCCCAGGGCTACTGGCTATGGCTACACCTTC.